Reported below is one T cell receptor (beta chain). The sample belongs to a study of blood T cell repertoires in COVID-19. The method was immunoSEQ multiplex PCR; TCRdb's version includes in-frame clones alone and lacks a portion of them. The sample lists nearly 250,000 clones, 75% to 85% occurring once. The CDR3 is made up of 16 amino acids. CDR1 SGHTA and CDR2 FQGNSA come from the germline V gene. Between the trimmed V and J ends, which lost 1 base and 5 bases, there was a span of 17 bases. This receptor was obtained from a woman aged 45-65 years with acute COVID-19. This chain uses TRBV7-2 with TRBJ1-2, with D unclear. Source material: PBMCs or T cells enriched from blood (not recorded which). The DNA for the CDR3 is TGTGCCAGCAGCTTAGGCCGAGTCCTCATTTCATATGGCTACACCTTC. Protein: CASSLGRVLISYGYTF. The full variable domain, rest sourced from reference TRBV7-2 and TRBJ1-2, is GAGVSQSPSNKVTEKGKDVELRCDPISGHTALYWYRQSLGQGLEFLIYFQGNSAPDKSGLPSDRFSAERTGGSVSTLTIQRTQQEDSAVYLCASSLGRVLISYGYTFGSGTRLTVV.